This T cell receptor (beta chain) was captured in a study of Graves' ophthalmopathy and Graves' hyperthyroidism. Investigators amplified TCR beta CDR3 regions from RNA transcripts. Second-round multiplex PCR came after a first-round RT-PCR that employed HTBI primers. TCRdb re-called the multiplex PCR reads through MiXCR, storing one row per CDR3 protein. The sample lists about 620,000 distinct CDR3 sequences; 22% were seen once. No progression to ophthalmopathy over 18 months defined stable hyperthyroidism. The germline CDR1 and CDR2 sequences are MNHEY and SMNVEV (reference sequence). Trimming pared 4 bases from V and 3 bases from J, leaving 21 bases between. The CDR3 loop spans 18 amino acids.

The clonotype comes from a young woman with stable Graves' hyperthyroidism. Some clones in this sample may be carry-over from other donors' samples. Input material: peripheral blood. V and J are TRBV27 and TRBJ2-2; D tentatively reads TRBD1 or TRBD2 (5 bases each). CDR3 protein: CASSSRPGPFFYTGELFF. In DNA form, the CDR3 reads TGTGCCAGCAGTTCCCGCCCGGGACCCTTCTTCTACACCGGGGAGCTGTTTTTT.